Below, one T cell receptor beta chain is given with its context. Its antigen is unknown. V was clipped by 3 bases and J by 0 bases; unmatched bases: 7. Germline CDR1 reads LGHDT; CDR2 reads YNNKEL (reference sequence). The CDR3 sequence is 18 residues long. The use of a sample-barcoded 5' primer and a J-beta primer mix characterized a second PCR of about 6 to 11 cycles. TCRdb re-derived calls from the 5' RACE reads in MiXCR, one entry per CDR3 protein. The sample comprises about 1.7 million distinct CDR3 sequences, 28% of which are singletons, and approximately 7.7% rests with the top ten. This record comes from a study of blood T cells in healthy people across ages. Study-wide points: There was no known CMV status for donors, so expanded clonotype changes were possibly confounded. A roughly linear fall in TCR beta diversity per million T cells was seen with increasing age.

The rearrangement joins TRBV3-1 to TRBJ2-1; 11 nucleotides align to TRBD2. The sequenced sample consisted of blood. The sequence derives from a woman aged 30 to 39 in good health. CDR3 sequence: CASSHPAGLADSYNEQFF. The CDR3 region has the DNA TGTGCCAGCAGCCATCCCGCGGGACTAGCGGACTCCTACAATGAGCAGTTCTTC.